This is a list of T cell receptor beta chains from one sample in a study of T cell repertoires in aging, cancer and after chemotherapy. TCRdb independently ran MiXCR on the multiplex PCR reads; one entry per CDR3 protein. The data show about 12,000 distinct CDR3 sequences, about 28% seen once. The sample comprised blood. The source is a human donor in good health. The donor label of this sample is uncertain. The CDR3 runs from the conserved cysteine through the conserved F or W. The order of the fields is V gene, J gene, clone size, D gene, CDR3 DNA, CDR3 protein. A D gene is named only where the DNA matches it firmly. Some rows have no size entry. The others give once, few or many, or a class for an expanded clone.

TRBV6-1	TRBJ2-5	once	.	TGTGCCAGCAGGCAGGGGGGGAGGGGGGCCCAGTACTTC	CASRQGGRGAQYF
TRBV27	TRBJ1-2	.	TRBD1	TGTGCCAGCAGTTTTCCCCTTCTCGTTACAGGGGTCGATGGCTACACCTTC	CASSFPLLVTGVDGYTF
TRBV6-5	TRBJ1-1	few	.	TGTGCCAGCACCTCTAGGGGGACTGAAGCTTTCTTT	CASTSRGTEAFF
TRBV18	TRBJ1-4	few	TRBD1	TGTGCCAGCTCACCACCATCAATGACAGGGATTAATGAAAAACTGTTTTTT	CASSPPSMTGINEKLFF
TRBV6-5	TRBJ2-5	medium-sized	.	TGTGCCAGCAGTTACGTCGGGGGACGACCCCTCGAGACCCAGTACTTC	CASSYVGGRPLETQYF
TRBV5-4	TRBJ2-5	few	TRBD1	TGTGCCAGCAGCCCAGACAGGGTTGAGACCCAGTACTTC	CASSPDRVETQYF
TRBV6-6	TRBJ2-5	few	TRBD1	TGTGCCAGCAGTTATTCCGGGACAGGGGAGACCCAGTACTTC	CASSYSGTGETQYF
TRBV12-3/TRBV12-4	TRBJ2-3	few	TRBD1	TGTGCCAGCACAACCGGGACAGGGGGTGCAGATACGCAGTATTTT	CASTTGTGGADTQYF
TRBV6-6	TRBJ1-2	few	.	TGTGCCAGCAGTGAAATAGGCAGGGGAGCTGGCTACACCTTC	CASSEIGRGAGYTF
TRBV12-3/TRBV12-4	TRBJ1-2	few	.	TGTGCCAGCAGCCTTACTAACTATGGCTACACCTTC	CASSLTNYGYTF
TRBV6-6	TRBJ1-1	few	TRBD1	TGTGCCAGCAGACCCGGGACAGCGAACACTGAAGCTTTCTTT	CASRPGTANTEAFF
TRBV6-1	TRBJ1-6	.	.	TGTGCCAGCAGCCCGGGACGGGGAAATTCACCCCTCCACTTT	CASSPGRGNSPLHF
TRBV20-1	TRBJ2-1	.	.	TGCAGTGCTAGAGATCCCCGGACGGCCAATGAGCAGTTCTTC	CSARDPRTANEQFF
TRBV19	TRBJ1-2	.	TRBD1	TGTGCCAGTAGTATCGGGACAGCTAACTATGGCTACACCTTC	CASSIGTANYGYTF
TRBV5-6	TRBJ2-7	few	TRBD1	TGTGCCAGCAGCTTGGGACAGGGGAACTCCTACGAGCAGTACTTC	CASSLGQGNSYEQYF
TRBV5-5	TRBJ1-5	.	TRBD1	TGTGCCAGCAGCTTCAGACAGGGCAAGGAGCATTTT	CASSFRQGKEHF
TRBV15	TRBJ2-3	medium-sized	.	TGTGCCACCAGCAGAGCCGATGTGGGGCTTGCGCAGTATTTT	CATSRADVGLAQYF
TRBV10-3	TRBJ2-3	few	TRBD1	TGTGCCATCAGCTCGGACAGGGGAACAGATACGCAGTATTTT	CAISSDRGTDTQYF
TRBV11-2	TRBJ1-1	.	.	TGTGCCAGCAGCTCCTCGACCCGACGGGCTGAAGCTTTCTTT	CASSSSTRRAEAFF
TRBV6-5	TRBJ1-1	.	.	TGTGCCAGCAGTTACTCTCGGTCTGGGGAAAAACGAGCTTTCTTT	CASSYSRSGEKRAFF
TRBV7-2	TRBJ1-4	.	.	TGTGCCAGCAGCCCGGGACACCCGAATGAAAAACTGTTTTTT	CASSPGHPNEKLFF
TRBV6-5	TRBJ1-3	few	.	TGTGCCAGCAGGTCCTGGGGCTCTGGAAACACCATATATTTT	CASRSWGSGNTIYF
TRBV7-2	TRBJ1-6	.	.	TGTGCCAGCAGCTTAGAGTGGGGAACAGCCTATAATTCACCCCTCCACTTT	CASSLEWGTAYNSPLHF
TRBV30	TRBJ2-3	few	.	TGTGCCTGGAGTCTATCACCTAGAGGCACAGATACGCAGTATTTT	CAWSLSPRGTDTQYF
TRBV30	TRBJ1-6	.	.	TGTGCCTTGACAGGCCCGAATTCACCCATCCACTTT	CALTGPNSPIHF
TRBV12-3/TRBV12-4	TRBJ2-1	.	TRBD2	TGTGCCAGCAGTTCCCCTTTACCAGCGGGGGGGTACAATGAGCAGTTCTTC	CASSSPLPAGGYNEQFF
TRBV4-2	TRBJ2-3	medium-sized	TRBD2	TGTGCCAGCAGCCAAGGACTAGCGGGGGGGCCTAGCACAGATACGCAGTATTTT	CASSQGLAGGPSTDTQYF
TRBV11-2	TRBJ1-2	.	.	TGTGCCAGCAGCTTAGAACAGGGTGGCTATGGCTACACCTTC	CASSLEQGGYGYTF
TRBV20-1	TRBJ1-6	.	.	TGCAGTGCTAGGCCGGCAGGGTCGGATTCACCCCTCCACTTT	CSARPAGSDSPLHF
TRBV4-2	TRBJ1-4	.	TRBD1	TGCGCCAGCAGCCAAGAAGGCGGGACAGGGAATGAAAAACTGTTTTTT	CASSQEGGTGNEKLFF
TRBV6-6	TRBJ2-1	.	TRBD1	TGTGCCAGCAGTTACTCGCCGCAGACAGGGAGCTCCTACAATGAGCAGTTCTTC	CASSYSPQTGSSYNEQFF
TRBV6-1	TRBJ1-2	.	.	TGTGCCAGCAGTCCGGACCGATATGGCTACACCTTC	CASSPDRYGYTF
TRBV11-1	TRBJ2-3	.	TRBD2	TGTGCCAGCAGCGCCCGACTAGCGGGGGGCACAGATACGCAGTATTTT	CASSARLAGGTDTQYF
TRBV27	TRBJ1-2	.	.	TGTGCCAGCAGTTTACGCCTCTGGACGGAAACAGGCTACACCTTC	CASSLRLWTETGYTF
TRBV29-1	TRBJ2-1	once	TRBD2	TGCAGCGTATCCGGGACTAGCGGGGAGTCCTACAATGAGCAGTTCTTC	CSVSGTSGESYNEQFF
TRBV15	TRBJ2-7	medium-sized	.	TGTGCCACCAGCAGAGGCTACCGGGGCGAGAAGTACGAGCAGTACTTC	CATSRGYRGEKYEQYF
TRBV5-1	TRBJ2-5	.	TRBD2	TGTGCCAGCAGTCGGACTAGCGGGGGGCCCTGGGAGACCCAGTACTTC	CASSRTSGGPWETQYF